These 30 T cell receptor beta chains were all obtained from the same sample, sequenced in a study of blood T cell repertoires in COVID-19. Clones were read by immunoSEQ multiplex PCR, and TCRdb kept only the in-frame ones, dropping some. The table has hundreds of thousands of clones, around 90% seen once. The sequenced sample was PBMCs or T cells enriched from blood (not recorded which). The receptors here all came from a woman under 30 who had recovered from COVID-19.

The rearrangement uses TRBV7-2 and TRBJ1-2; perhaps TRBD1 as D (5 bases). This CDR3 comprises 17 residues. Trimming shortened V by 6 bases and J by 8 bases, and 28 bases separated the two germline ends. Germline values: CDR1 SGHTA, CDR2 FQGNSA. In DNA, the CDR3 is TGTGCCAGCAGGCAAACCGGGACTTTTGTCGGATTTGGGGGCTACACCTTC. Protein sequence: CASRQTGTFVGFGGYTF.

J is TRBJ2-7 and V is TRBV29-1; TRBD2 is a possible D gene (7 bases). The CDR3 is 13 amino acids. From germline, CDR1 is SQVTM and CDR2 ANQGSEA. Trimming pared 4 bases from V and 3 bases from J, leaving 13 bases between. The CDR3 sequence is CSVGSGGGYEQYF. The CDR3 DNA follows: TGCAGCGTTGGATCGGGGGGCGGCTACGAGCAGTACTTC.

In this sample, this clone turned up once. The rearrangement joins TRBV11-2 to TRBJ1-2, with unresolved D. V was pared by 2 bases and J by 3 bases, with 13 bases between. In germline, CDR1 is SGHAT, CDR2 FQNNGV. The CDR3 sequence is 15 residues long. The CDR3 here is CASSLPSGVYYGYTF. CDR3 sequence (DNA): TGTGCCAGCAGCTTACCCTCTGGAGTGTACTATGGCTACACCTTC.

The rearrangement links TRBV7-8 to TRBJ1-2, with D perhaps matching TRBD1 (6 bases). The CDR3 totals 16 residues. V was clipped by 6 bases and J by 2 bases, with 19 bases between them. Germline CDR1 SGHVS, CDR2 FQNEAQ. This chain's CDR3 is CASSGGPGGLNYGYTF. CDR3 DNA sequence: TGTGCCAGCAGTGGGGGGCCGGGGGGCCTGAACTATGGCTACACCTTC.

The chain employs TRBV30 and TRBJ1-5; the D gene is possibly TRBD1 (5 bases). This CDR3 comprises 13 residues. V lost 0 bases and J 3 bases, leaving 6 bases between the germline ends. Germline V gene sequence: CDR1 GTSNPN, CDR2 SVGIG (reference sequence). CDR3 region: CAWSVGVNQPQHF. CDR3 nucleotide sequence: TGTGCCTGGAGTGTAGGGGTCAATCAGCCCCAGCATTTT.

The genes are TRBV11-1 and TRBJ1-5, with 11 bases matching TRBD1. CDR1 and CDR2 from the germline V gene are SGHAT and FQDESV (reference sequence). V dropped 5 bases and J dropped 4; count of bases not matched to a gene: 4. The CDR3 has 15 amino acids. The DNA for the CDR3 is TGTGCCAGCAGCCGCGGGACAGGGGGGAATCAGCCCCAGCATTTT. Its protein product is CASSRGTGGNQPQHF.

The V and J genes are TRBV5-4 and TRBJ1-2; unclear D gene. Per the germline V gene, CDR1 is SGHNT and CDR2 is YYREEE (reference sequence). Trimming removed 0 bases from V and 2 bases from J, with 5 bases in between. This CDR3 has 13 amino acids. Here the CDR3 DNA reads TGTGCCAGCAGCTTGGGGGAGAACTATGGCTACACCTTC. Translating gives CASSLGENYGYTF.

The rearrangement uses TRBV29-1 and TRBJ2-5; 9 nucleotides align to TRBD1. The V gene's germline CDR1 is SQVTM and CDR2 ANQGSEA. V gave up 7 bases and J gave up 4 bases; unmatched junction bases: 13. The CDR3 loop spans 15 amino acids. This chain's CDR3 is CSGSTGGVGTETQYF. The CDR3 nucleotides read TGCAGCGGGTCGACAGGGGGAGTGGGTACAGAGACCCAGTACTTC.

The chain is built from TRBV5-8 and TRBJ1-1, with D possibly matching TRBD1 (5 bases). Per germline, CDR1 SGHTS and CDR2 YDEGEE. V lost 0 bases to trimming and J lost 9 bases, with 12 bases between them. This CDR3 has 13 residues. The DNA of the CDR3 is TGTGCCAGCAGCTTGGGGCAGGAGGGGAAAGCTTTCTTT. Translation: CASSLGQEGKAFF.

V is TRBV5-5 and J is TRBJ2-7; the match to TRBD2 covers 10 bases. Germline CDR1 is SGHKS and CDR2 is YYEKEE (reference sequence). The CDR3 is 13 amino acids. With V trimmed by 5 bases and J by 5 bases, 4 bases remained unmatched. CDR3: CASRPLAGDEQYF. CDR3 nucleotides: TGTGCCAGCAGACCGCTAGCGGGAGACGAGCAGTACTTC.

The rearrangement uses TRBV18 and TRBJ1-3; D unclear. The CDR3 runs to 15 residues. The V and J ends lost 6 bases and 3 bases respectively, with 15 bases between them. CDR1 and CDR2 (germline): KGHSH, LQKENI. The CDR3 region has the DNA TGTGCCAGCTCCCCTTCGCGAGGGAATGGAAACACCATATATTTT. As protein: CASSPSRGNGNTIYF.

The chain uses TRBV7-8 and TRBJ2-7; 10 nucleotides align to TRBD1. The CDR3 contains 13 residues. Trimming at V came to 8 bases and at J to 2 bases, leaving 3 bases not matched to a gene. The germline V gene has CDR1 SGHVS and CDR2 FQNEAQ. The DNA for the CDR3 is TGTGCCAGCCGGACAGGGGGGACCTACGAGCAGTACTTC. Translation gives CASRTGGTYEQYF. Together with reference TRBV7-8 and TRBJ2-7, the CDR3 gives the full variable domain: GAGVSQSPRYKVAKRGQDVALRCDPISGHVSLFWYQQALGQGPEFLTYFQNEAQLDKSGLPSDRFFAERPEGSVSTLKIQRTQQEDSAVYLCASRTGGTYEQYFGPGTRLTVT.

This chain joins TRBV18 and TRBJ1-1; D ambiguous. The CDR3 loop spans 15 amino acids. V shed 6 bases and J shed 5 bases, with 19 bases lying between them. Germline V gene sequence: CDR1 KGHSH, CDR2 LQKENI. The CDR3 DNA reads TGTGCCAGCTCCCTACCGACGGGTGGAGAGACTGAAGCTTTCTTT. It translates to CASSLPTGGETEAFF.

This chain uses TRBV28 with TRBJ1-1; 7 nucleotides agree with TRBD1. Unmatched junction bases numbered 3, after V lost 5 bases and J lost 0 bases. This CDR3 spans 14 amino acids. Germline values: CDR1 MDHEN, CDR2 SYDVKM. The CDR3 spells CASSRQGMNTEAFF. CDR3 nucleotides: TGTGCCAGCAGTCGACAGGGAATGAACACTGAAGCTTTCTTT.

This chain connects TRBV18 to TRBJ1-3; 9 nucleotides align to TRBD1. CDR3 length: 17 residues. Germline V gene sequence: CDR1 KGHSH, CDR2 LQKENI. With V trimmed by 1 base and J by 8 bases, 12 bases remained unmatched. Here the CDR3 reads CASSPLETGGTGDTIYF. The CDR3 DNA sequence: TGTGCCAGCTCACCACTGGAGACAGGGGGTACAGGGGACACCATATATTTT.

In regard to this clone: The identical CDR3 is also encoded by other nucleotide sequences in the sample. CDR3: CASSMGQNYGYTF. CDR3 nucleotides: TGTGCCAGTAGTATGGGGCAGAACTATGGCTACACCTTC. The J gene is TRBJ1-2, the V gene TRBV19, with a tentative D call TRBD1 (5 bases). With 3 bases removed from V and 2 bases from J, the gap between germline ends came to 7 bases. The CDR3 extends over 13 amino acids. In germline, CDR1 is LNHDA, CDR2 SQIVND (reference sequence).

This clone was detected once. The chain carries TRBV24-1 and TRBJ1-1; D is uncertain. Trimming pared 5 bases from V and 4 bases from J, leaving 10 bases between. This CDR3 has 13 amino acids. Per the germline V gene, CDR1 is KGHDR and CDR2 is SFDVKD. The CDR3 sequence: CATSVGSRTEAFF. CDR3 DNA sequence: TGTGCCACCAGTGTAGGGAGCCGCACTGAAGCTTTCTTT.

Here the CDR3 reads CASSLGGAGEQYF. The DNA for the CDR3 is TGTGCCAGCAGCTTAGGGGGAGCTGGCGAGCAGTACTTC. The chain is built from TRBV7-8 and TRBJ2-7, with a possible D match to TRBD2 (5 bases). The germline V gene encodes CDR1 SGHVS and CDR2 FQNEAQ. CDR3 length: 13 amino acids. V was clipped by 1 base and J by 6 bases, with 10 bases between them. The full variable domain, with the rest looked up from reference TRBV7-8 and TRBJ2-7, is GAGVSQSPRYKVAKRGQDVALRCDPISGHVSLFWYQQALGQGPEFLTYFQNEAQLDKSGLPSDRFFAERPEGSVSTLKIQRTQQEDSAVYLCASSLGGAGEQYFGPGTRLTVT.

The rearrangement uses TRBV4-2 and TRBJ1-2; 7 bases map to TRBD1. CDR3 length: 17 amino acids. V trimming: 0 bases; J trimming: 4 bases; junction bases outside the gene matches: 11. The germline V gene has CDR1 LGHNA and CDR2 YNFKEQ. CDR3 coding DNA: TGTGCCAGCAGCCAAGAAGGGCGGGACAGCTATTTCTATGGCTACACCTTC. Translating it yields CASSQEGRDSYFYGYTF.

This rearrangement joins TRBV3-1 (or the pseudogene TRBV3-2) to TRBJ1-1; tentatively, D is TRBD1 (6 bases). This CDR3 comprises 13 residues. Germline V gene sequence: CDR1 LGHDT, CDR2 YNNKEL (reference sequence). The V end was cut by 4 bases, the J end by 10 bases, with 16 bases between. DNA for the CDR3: TGTGCCAGCAGCCCAGGAACAGGGAGTTTAGCTTTCTTT. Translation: CASSPGTGSLAFF.

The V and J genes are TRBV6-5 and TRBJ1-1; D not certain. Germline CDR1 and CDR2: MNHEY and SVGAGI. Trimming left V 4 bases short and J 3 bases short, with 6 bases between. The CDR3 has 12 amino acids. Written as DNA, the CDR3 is TGTGCCAGCAGTTCCTATGACACTGAAGCTTTCTTT. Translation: CASSSYDTEAFF.

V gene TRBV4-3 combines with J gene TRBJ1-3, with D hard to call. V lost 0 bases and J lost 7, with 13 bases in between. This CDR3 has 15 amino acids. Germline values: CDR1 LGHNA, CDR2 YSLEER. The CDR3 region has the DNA TGCGCCAGCAGCCAAGATGGAGGGTCGGAGAACACCATATATTTT. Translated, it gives CASSQDGGSENTIYF.

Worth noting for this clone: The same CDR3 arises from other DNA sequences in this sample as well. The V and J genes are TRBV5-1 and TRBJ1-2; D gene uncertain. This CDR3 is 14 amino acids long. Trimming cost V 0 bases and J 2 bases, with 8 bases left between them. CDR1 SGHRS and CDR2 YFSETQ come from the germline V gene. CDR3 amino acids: CASSLGQSNYGYTF. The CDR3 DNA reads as TGCGCCAGCAGCTTGGGCCAGTCAAACTATGGCTACACCTTC.

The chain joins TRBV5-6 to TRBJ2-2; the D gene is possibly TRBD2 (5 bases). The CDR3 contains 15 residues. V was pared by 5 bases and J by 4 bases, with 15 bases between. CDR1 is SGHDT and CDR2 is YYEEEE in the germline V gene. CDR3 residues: CASRFFNSGTGELFF. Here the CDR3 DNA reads TGTGCCAGCAGGTTTTTCAACAGCGGCACCGGGGAGCTGTTTTTT. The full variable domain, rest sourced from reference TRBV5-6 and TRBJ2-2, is DAGVTQSPTHLIKTRGQQVTLRCSPKSGHDTVSWYQQALGQGPQFIFQYYEEEERQRGNFPDRFSGHQFPNYSSELNVNALLLGDSALYLCASRFFNSGTGELFFGEGSRLTVL.

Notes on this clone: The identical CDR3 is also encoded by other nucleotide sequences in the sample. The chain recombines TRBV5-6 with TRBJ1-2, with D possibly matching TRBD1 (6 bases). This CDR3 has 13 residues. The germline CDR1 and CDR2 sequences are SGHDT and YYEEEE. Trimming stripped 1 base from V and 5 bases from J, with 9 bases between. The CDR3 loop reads CASSLQGSYGYTF. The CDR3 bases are TGTGCCAGCAGCTTGCAGGGGTCGTATGGCTACACCTTC.

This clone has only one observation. CDR3 sequence (DNA): TGTGCCAGCCTGGACATGAAGGGAGAAAAACTGTTTTTT. Translating it yields CASLDMKGEKLFF. The rearrangement links TRBV18 to TRBJ1-4; possible D gene TRBD1, 5 bases. This CDR3 has 13 residues. V lost 8 bases and J 8 bases, leaving 15 bases between the germline ends. Germline values: CDR1 KGHSH, CDR2 LQKENI.

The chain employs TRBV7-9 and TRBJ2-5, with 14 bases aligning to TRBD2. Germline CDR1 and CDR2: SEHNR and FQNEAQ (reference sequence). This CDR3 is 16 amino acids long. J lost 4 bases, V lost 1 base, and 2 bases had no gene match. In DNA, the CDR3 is TGTGCCAGCAGCTTAGGACTAGCGGGAGGGCGAGAGACCCAGTACTTC. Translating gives CASSLGLAGGRETQYF.

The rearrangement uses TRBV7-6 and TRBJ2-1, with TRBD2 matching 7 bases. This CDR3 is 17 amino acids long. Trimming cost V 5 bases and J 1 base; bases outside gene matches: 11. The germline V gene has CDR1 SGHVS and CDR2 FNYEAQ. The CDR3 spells CASSKNALASSYNEQFF. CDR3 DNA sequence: TGTGCCAGCAGCAAAAATGCACTAGCGTCTTCCTACAATGAGCAGTTCTTC.

The CDR3 DNA follows: TGTGCCAGTAGCATCGGGGGAGGAACCGCCAAAAACATTCAGTACTTC. Protein sequence: CASSIGGGTAKNIQYF. The V and J genes are TRBV19 and TRBJ2-4; weak D call: TRBD2 (6 bases). CDR1 is LNHDA and CDR2 is SQIVND in the germline V gene (reference sequence). This CDR3 contains 16 residues. V was clipped by 6 bases and J by 1 base, with 16 bases between them.

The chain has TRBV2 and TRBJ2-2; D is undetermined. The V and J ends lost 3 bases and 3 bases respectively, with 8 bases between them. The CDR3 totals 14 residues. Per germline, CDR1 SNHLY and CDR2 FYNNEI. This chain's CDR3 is CASSDSSHTGELFF. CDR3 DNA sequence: TGTGCCAGCAGTGATAGCTCTCACACCGGGGAGCTGTTTTTT.